This T cell receptor (beta chain) is from a study of blood T cell repertoires in COVID-19. Study information: Sites in the United States, Italy and Spain provided acute and convalescent COVID-19 samples.

Per the study methods: Scientists estimated how many nucleated cells there were by amplifying reference gene primers. Profiling relied on immunoSEQ multiplex PCR, and the TCRdb table lists in-frame clones only, not all of them. D and trimming were read from the DNA, whereas the V and J calls and clone size are those reported in that table. Among 240,000 or so clones listed, 86% were seen once. Germline lookup yields CDR1 SNHLY and CDR2 FYNNEI. V trimming: 7 bases; J trimming: 6 bases; junction bases outside the gene matches: 9. CDR3 length: 14 residues. This chain links TRBV2 with TRBJ1-2; 9 bases are a match to TRBD1. The source of this sequence is a woman aged 25 to 39 who had recovered from COVID-19. Input material: peripheral blood. Here the CDR3 reads CASNAGTGFNGYTF. CDR3 sequence (DNA): TGTGCCAGCAATGCCGGGACAGGGTTCAATGGCTACACCTTC.